The 12 T cell receptor beta chains presented below share a single source sample, sequenced in a study of beta chain features in type 1 diabetes. Sequencing targeted expressed TCRB transcripts, as all isolated RNA had been reverse transcribed. Clones were sequenced by immunoSEQ multiplex PCR, and TCRdb holds only the in-frame ones, with some missing. The sample has 200,000 to 250,000 clones, 27% seen once; the top ten hold 4%. Sequenced: central memory CD4+ T cells from blood. All receptors derive from a man aged 25 to 40 in good health.

The V and J genes are TRBV5-6 and TRBJ2-4; possibly TRBD2 for D (6 bases). The germline V and J ends were trimmed by 2 bases and 14 bases, with 14 bases remaining between them. CDR1 is SGHDT, CDR2 YYEEEE, per germline. CDR3 size: 12 residues. The CDR3 reads CASSFSRSGEYF. CDR3 in DNA: TGTGCCAGCAGCTTTTCAAGGTCGGGAGAGTACTTC.

Only a few counts were recorded for this clone. The genes are TRBV12-5 and TRBJ2-6; 9 bases match TRBD2. Germline CDR1 and CDR2: LGHNT and FRNRAP. Germline trimming cut 5 bases from V and 1 base from J; bases unmatched to any gene: 3. The CDR3 spans 16 residues. The CDR3 bases are TGTGCTAGTGGTACCAGCGGGGGGTCTGGGGCCAACGTCCTGACTTTC. Amino acid sequence: CASGTSGGSGANVLTF.

This chain uses TRBV7-4 with TRBJ2-7, with D unresolved. This CDR3 region has 14 residues. V was shortened by 5 bases and J by 3 bases, with 14 bases between the two germline ends. The germline CDR1 and CDR2 sequences are SGHVT and SQSDAQ. The CDR3 is CASSPLSMVYEQYF. The CDR3 nucleotides read TGTGCCAGCAGCCCCCTCTCAATGGTCTACGAGCAGTACTTC.

This clone occurred a few times. The chain joins TRBV5-1 to TRBJ2-3; 7 bases are shared with TRBD2. Germline V gene data show CDR1 as SGHRS and CDR2 as YFSETQ. Trimming took 4 bases from V and 3 from J; bases not matched to a gene: 5. The CDR3 totals 14 residues. The CDR3 region is CASSPGRGTDTQYF. The CDR3 nucleotides are TGCGCCAGCAGCCCAGGGAGGGGAACAGATACGCAGTATTTT.

In this sample, this clone turned up a few times. This specimen includes other DNA sequences encoding the same CDR3. V and J are TRBV30 and TRBJ2-1, with TRBD2 matching over 11 bases. This CDR3 region has 16 residues. Germline CDR1 is GTSNPN and CDR2 is SVGIG (reference sequence). J was trimmed by 4 bases and V by 2 bases; bases with no gene match: 7. This CDR3 is CAWSFPLAGGYNEQFF. CDR3 bases: TGTGCCTGGAGTTTCCCGTTAGCGGGGGGGTACAATGAGCAGTTCTTC.

This clone was detected once. The chain is built from TRBV2 and TRBJ2-1; either TRBD1 or TRBD2 may supply D (5 bases each). Germline lookup yields CDR1 SNHLY and CDR2 FYNNEI. V was shortened by 8 bases and J by 0 bases, with 14 bases between the two germline ends. The CDR3 is 15 amino acids. The CDR3 DNA is TGTGCCAGCGGAGCCCCAGGGAGCTCCTACAATGAGCAGTTCTTC. It yields the protein CASGAPGSSYNEQFF.

This clone came up a few times. The gene calls are TRBV10-3 and TRBJ1-2; D gene unclear. V was shortened by 0 bases and J by 8 bases, with 13 bases between the two germline ends. The CDR3 covers 14 residues. Germline V gene data show CDR1 as ENHRY and CDR2 as SYGVKD. This chain's CDR3 is CAISESNRREGYTF. CDR3 bases: TGTGCCATCAGTGAGTCGAACCGTAGGGAAGGCTACACCTTC.

This clone has more than one count but fewer than ten. V is TRBV10-3 and J is TRBJ2-5; no firm D call. The CDR3 extends over 14 amino acids. In germline, CDR1 is ENHRY, CDR2 SYGVKD. Trimming took 2 bases from V and 3 from J, leaving 10 bases between them. The CDR3 loop reads CAISEANSKETQYF. DNA of the CDR3: TGTGCCATCAGTGAGGCGAACTCGAAAGAGACCCAGTACTTC.

The chain couples TRBV5-6 to TRBJ2-1; maybe TRBD2 (5 bases). This CDR3 has 13 amino acids. CDR1 is SGHDT and CDR2 is YYEEEE in the germline V gene. Trimming shortened V by 4 bases and J by 8 bases, and 13 bases separated the two germline ends. CDR3 nucleotide sequence: TGTGCCAGCAGCCTAGGACTGTTGGATGAGCAGTTCTTC. This sequence encodes CASSLGLLDEQFF. The variable domain in full, completed from reference TRBV5-6 and TRBJ2-1, reads DAGVTQSPTHLIKTRGQQVTLRCSPKSGHDTVSWYQQALGQGPQFIFQYYEEEERQRGNFPDRFSGHQFPNYSSELNVNALLLGDSALYLCASSLGLLDEQFFGPGTRLTVL.

This chain uses TRBV2 with TRBJ2-1; maybe TRBD1 (6 bases). Looked up from germline, CDR1 is SNHLY and CDR2 is FYNNEI. The CDR3 is 14 residues long. V was clipped by 8 bases and J by 8 bases, with 19 bases between them. The CDR3 here is CASLDSRGNDEQFF. The CDR3, as DNA: TGTGCCAGCTTGGACAGTCGAGGAAACGATGAGCAGTTCTTC. The whole variable domain, filled in from reference TRBV2 and TRBJ2-1, reads EPEVTQTPSHQVTQMGQEVILRCVPISNHLYFYWYRQILGQKVEFLVSFYNNEISEKSEIFDDQFSVERPDGSNFTLKIRSTKLEDSAMYFCASLDSRGNDEQFFGPGTRLTVL.

The sample holds many counts of this clone. CDR3 in amino acids: CASSQSRSSYNEQFF. The CDR3 region has the DNA TGCGCCAGCAGTCAATCGAGGAGCTCCTACAATGAGCAGTTCTTC. The chain is built from TRBV23-1 and TRBJ2-1, with D unclear. TRBV23-1 is recorded as an ORF, its role being uncertain. The CDR3 sequence is 15 residues long. V was trimmed by 0 bases and J by 0 bases, leaving 6 bases between them.

This clone was found many times. This rearrangement joins TRBV30 to TRBJ1-2; tentative D call: TRBD1 (6 bases). The CDR3 is made up of 9 amino acids. Trimming left V 7 bases short and J 12 bases short, with 12 bases between. Germline V gene data show CDR1 as GTSNPN and CDR2 as SVGIG (reference sequence). The CDR3 sequence: CAFRQEHTF. The DNA for the CDR3 is TGTGCCTTCCGACAGGAACACACCTTC.